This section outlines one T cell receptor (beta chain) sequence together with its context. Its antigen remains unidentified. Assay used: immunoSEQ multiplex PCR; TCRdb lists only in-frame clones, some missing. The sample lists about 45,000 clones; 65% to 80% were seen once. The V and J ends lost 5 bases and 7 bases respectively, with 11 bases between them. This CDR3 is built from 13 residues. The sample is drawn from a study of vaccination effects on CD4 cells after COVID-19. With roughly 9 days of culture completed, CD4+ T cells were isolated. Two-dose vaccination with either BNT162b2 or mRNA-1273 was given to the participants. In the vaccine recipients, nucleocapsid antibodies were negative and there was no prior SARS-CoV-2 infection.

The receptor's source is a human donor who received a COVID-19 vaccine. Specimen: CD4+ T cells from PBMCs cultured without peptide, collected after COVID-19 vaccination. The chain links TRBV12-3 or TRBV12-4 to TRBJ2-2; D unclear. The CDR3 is CASSPVKNGELFF. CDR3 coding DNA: TGTGCCAGCAGTCCAGTAAAAAACGGGGAGCTGTTTTTT.